The clone carrying this T cell receptor beta chain has just one count. The target antigen is unknown. Data came from immunoSEQ multiplex PCR; TCRdb stores just in-frame clones and leaves some out. The profile covers roughly 330,000 clones, with 87% appearing a single time and approximately 1.2% taken by the ten largest. This entry belongs to a study of cytomegalovirus exposure and HLA in healthy donors. Whole-study findings and limits: A later analysis found first-cohort TCR clusters tended to co-occur in the 90 to 150 validation repertoires.

The germline V gene encodes CDR1 SNHLY and CDR2 FYNNEI. V was clipped by 7 bases and J by 4 bases, with 25 bases between them. CDR3 length equals 17 residues. The chain has TRBV2 and TRBJ1-1; D gene unclear. This TCR was sampled from a woman younger than 45 in good health and CMV-seropositive. Sample: PBMCs. The CDR3 nucleotides are TGTGCCAGCACTGGTGTTTCCACCGACTTCTCGGGCACTGAAGCTTTCTTT. As protein: CASTGVSTDFSGTEAFF. The variable domain in full, completed from reference TRBV2 and TRBJ1-1, reads EPEVTQTPSHQVTQMGQEVILRCVPISNHLYFYWYRQILGQKVEFLVSFYNNEISEKSEIFDDQFSVERPDGSNFTLKIRSTKLEDSAMYFCASTGVSTDFSGTEAFFGQGTRLTVV.